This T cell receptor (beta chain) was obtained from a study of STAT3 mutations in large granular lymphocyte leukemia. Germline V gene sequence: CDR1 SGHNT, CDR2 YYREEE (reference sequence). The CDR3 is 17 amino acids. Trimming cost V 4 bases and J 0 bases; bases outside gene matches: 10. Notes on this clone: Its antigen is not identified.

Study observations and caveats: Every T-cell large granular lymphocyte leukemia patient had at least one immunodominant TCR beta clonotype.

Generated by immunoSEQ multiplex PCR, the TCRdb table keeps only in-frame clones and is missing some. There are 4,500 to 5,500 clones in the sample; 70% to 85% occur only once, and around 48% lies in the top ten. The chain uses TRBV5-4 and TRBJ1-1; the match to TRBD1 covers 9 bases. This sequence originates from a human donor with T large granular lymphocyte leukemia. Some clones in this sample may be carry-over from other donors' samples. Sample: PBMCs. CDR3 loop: CASSGGQGMGMNTEAFF. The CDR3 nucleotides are TGTGCCAGCAGCGGTGGACAGGGGATGGGGATGAACACTGAAGCTTTCTTT. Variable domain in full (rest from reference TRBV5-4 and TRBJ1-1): ETGVTQSPTHLIKTRGQQVTLRCSSQSGHNTVSWYQQALGQGPQFIFQYYREEENGRGNFPPRFSGLQFPNYSSELNVNALELDDSALYLCASSGGQGMGMNTEAFFGQGTRLTVV.